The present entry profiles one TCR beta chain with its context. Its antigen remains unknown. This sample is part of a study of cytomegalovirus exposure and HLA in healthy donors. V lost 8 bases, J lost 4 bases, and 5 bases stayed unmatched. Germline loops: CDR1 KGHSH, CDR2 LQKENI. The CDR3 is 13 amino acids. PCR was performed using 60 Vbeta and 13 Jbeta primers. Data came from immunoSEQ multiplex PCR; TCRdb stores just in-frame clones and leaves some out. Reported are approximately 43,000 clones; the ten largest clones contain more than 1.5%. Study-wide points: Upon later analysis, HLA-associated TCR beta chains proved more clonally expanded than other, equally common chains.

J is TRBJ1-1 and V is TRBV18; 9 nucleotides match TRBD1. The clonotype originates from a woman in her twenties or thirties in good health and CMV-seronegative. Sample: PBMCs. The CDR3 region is CASLTTGGTEAFF. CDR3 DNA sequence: TGTGCCAGCCTCACGACAGGGGGCACTGAAGCTTTCTTT.